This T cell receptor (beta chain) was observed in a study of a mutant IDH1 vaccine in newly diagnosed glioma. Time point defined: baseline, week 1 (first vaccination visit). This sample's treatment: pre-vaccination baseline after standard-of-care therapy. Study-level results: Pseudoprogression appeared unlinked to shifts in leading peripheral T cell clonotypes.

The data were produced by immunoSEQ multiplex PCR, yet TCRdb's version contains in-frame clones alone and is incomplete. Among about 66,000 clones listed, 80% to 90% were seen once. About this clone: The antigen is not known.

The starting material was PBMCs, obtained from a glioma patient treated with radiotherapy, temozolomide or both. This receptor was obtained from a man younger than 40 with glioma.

CDR3 region: CASSQDRVHEQYF. In DNA, the CDR3 is TGCGCCAGCAGCCAAGACAGGGTCCACGAGCAGTACTTC. The gene calls are TRBV4-1 and TRBJ2-7; possibly TRBD1 for D (5 bases). This CDR3 is 13 amino acids long. CDR1 is MGHRA and CDR2 is YSYEKL in the germline V gene. Trimming took off 0 bases at V and 5 bases at J, with 8 bases between the two ends.